Each of the 9 T cell receptor beta chains below was sequenced from the same sample in a study of control samples from healthy donors and cancer patients. Only in-frame clones appear in the TCRdb table, and some are missing; sequencing was by immunoSEQ multiplex PCR. This table has about 130,000 clones, roughly 90% appearing once. The specimen sequenced was blood. All receptors derive from a woman between 45 and 60 years old in good health.

The genes are TRBV28 and TRBJ1-5; TRBD1 is a possible D gene (5 bases). The CDR3 has 15 amino acids. V was cut by 1 base and J by 2 bases, with 9 bases left in between. CDR1 is MDHEN, CDR2 SYDVKM, per germline. The CDR3 protein is CASSLFGGGNQPQHF. The CDR3 nucleotides are TGTGCCAGCAGTTTATTCGGGGGAGGCAATCAGCCCCAGCATTTT.

This sequence joins TRBV11-2 and TRBJ1-1; possibly TRBD1 for D (6 bases). This CDR3 spans 15 amino acids. Germline lookup yields CDR1 SGHAT and CDR2 FQNNGV. Trimming left V 0 bases short and J 2 bases short, with 10 bases between. The chain's CDR3 is CASSLDGQLNTEAFF. CDR3 coding DNA: TGTGCCAGCAGCTTAGATGGACAGCTAAACACTGAAGCTTTCTTT.

The chain has TRBV20-1 and TRBJ2-1; D may be TRBD1 (6 bases). Germline CDR1 and CDR2: DFQATT and SNEGSKA (reference sequence). V was clipped by 3 bases and J by 3 bases, with 24 bases between them. The CDR3 length is 18 residues. In nucleotides, the CDR3 is TGCAGTGCTAGTGGAAGATTATCGAGGGACAAAGGCTACAATGAGCAGTTCTTC. It encodes CSASGRLSRDKGYNEQFF.

The V and J genes are TRBV11-2 and TRBJ2-7; 12 bases align to TRBD1. Germline CDR1 and CDR2: SGHAT and FQNNGV. The CDR3 loop spans 15 amino acids. The ends lost 4 bases at V and 5 bases at J; junction bases unmatched: 6. Written as DNA, the CDR3 is TGTGCCAGCAGCTGGACCGGGACAGGGGGCCACGAGCAGTACTTC. This codes for CASSWTGTGGHEQYF.

This clone appeared once. V gene TRBV11-2 combines with J gene TRBJ2-1; D gene uncertain. The ends were cut back, 1 base at V and 5 bases at J, with 12 bases in the middle. Germline lookup yields CDR1 SGHAT and CDR2 FQNNGV. The CDR3 length is 15 residues. CDR3 bases: TGTGCCAGCAGCTTAGGAACCCGGGTAGACAATGAGCAGTTCTTC. This translates into CASSLGTRVDNEQFF.

This rearrangement joins TRBV2 to TRBJ2-3; D is undetermined. This CDR3 contains 11 residues. V lost 10 bases and J 6 bases, leaving 11 bases between the germline ends. CDR1 and CDR2 from the germline V gene are SNHLY and FYNNEI. The CDR3 DNA is TGTGCCACCATTCGGGTGGATACGCAGTATTTT. Its protein product is CATIRVDTQYF.

The rearrangement uses TRBV10-2 and TRBJ2-1; unclear D gene. The CDR3 extends over 11 amino acids. Germline CDR1 and CDR2: WSHSY and SAAADI. V was pared by 3 bases and J by 11 bases, with 8 bases between. CDR3 region: CASSERVQQFF. The CDR3 DNA is TGCGCCAGCAGTGAACGGGTCCAGCAGTTCTTC.

The chain couples TRBV12-5 to TRBJ1-6; no firm D call. The germline V gene encodes CDR1 LGHNT and CDR2 FRNRAP. This CDR3 spans 12 amino acids. Trimming stripped 6 bases from V and 8 bases from J, with 8 bases between. The CDR3 spells CASGGLDSPLHF. The CDR3 DNA follows: TGTGCTAGTGGAGGGCTTGATTCACCCCTCCACTTT.

Of note for this clone: Compared with germline, one end of the junction differs, possibly owing to a read error. The V gene is TRBV5-4, the J gene TRBJ2-3, with D hard to call. CDR3 length equals 14 residues. In germline, CDR1 is SGHNT, CDR2 YYREEE (reference sequence). The CDR3 loop reads CAGSFRWGTDTQYF. Here the CDR3 DNA reads TGTGCCGGCAGCTTCCGGTGGGGCACAGATACGCAGTATTTT. The full variable domain, completed using reference TRBV5-4 and TRBJ2-3, is ETGVTQSPTHLIKTRGQQVTLRCSSQSGHNTVSWYQQALGQGPQFIFQYYREEENGRGNFPPRFSGLQFPNYSSELNVNALELDDSALYLCAGSFRWGTDTQYFGPGTRLTVL.